A selection of T cell receptor beta chains follows, all from one sample in a study of OX40 agonist ivuxolimab in advanced cancers. Using immunoSEQ multiplex PCR, the repertoire was profiled, and TCRdb retains in-frame clones only, with some absent. This table holds around 66,000 clones, 87% found once. The specimen was CD4+ or CD8+ T cells sorted from blood, collected in a trial of the OX40 agonist ivuxolimab. Source of these receptors: an adult with an advanced solid tumor such as melanoma, head and neck, liver or kidney cancer. The CDR3 runs from the conserved cysteine through the conserved F or W. A D gene is named only where the DNA matches it firmly. The listing skips clone size in some rows; elsewhere it reads once, few, many or a size class.

clone_size	j_call	v_call	d_call	cdr3_aa	cdr3_nt
-	TRBJ1-4	TRBV7-6	TRBD1	CASSLRTGPRRMEKLFF	TGTGCCAGCAGCTTAAGGACAGGGCCACGCAGGATGGAAAAACTGTTTTTT
-	TRBJ1-1	TRBV11-2	TRBD1	CASSLGFAGGAGNTEAFF	TGTGCCAGCAGCTTAGGATTCGCAGGGGGCGCAGGGAACACTGAAGCTTTCTTT
-	TRBJ2-1	TRBV11-3	-	CASSLIGGQNEQFF	TGTGCCAGCAGCTTAATCGGGGGGCAGAATGAGCAGTTCTTC
-	TRBJ1-1	TRBV18	-	CASSRDGTTNTEAFF	TGTGCCAGCTCACGAGACGGGACGACGAACACTGAAGCTTTCTTT
-	TRBJ2-2	TRBV5-6	-	CASSPGERGSTGELFF	TGTGCCAGCAGCCCGGGCGAGAGGGGGAGCACCGGGGAGCTGTTTTTT
-	TRBJ2-5	TRBV7-8	TRBD2	CASSLETSGGTYQETQYF	TGTGCCAGCAGCTTAGAGACTAGCGGGGGCACGTACCAAGAGACCCAGTACTTC
-	TRBJ2-7	TRBV6-1	TRBD1	CASSEAVGQPFYEQYF	TGTGCCAGCAGTGAAGCGGTGGGACAGCCTTTCTACGAGCAGTACTTC
-	TRBJ1-1	TRBV4-3	-	CASSQASGPRKAFF	TGCGCCAGCAGCCAAGCATCAGGGCCCAGAAAAGCTTTCTTT
-	TRBJ2-2	TRBV11-3	-	CASRRRTPKNTGELFF	TGTGCCAGCAGGAGAAGGACACCCAAGAACACCGGGGAGCTGTTTTTT
-	TRBJ2-7	TRBV11-2	-	CASSFETGSYEQYF	TGTGCCAGCAGCTTCGAGACAGGCTCCTACGAGCAGTACTTC
-	TRBJ2-3	TRBV20-1	-	CSAEGGDTQYF	TGCAGTGCTGAGGGGGGGGATACGCAGTATTTT
once	TRBJ1-6	TRBV6-5	TRBD1	CASSPVGTGDLPLHF	TGTGCCAGCAGTCCGGTAGGGACAGGGGACCTGCCCCTCCACTTT
-	TRBJ2-7	TRBV5-6	-	CASSLWVSRRPLFSYEQYF	TGTGCCAGCAGCTTGTGGGTATCGCGCAGGCCCCTTTTTTCCTACGAGCAGTACTTC
-	TRBJ1-1	TRBV2	-	CASSYRALNTEAFF	TGTGCCAGCAGCTACAGGGCCTTGAACACTGAAGCTTTCTTT
-	TRBJ1-6	TRBV7-3	-	CASSPGQDNSPLHF	TGTGCCAGCAGCCCTGGCCAGGATAATTCACCCCTCCACTTT